These 27 T cell receptor beta chains share one sample of origin, sequenced in a study of CD8+ T cells in alopecia areata. The treatment here: oral pan-JAK inhibitor, 5-10 mg twice daily. TCR sequencing used cDNA made by reverse transcription of extracted RNA. This table comes from immunoSEQ multiplex PCR, and its TCRdb copy is limited to in-frame clones, with some not included. The table records roughly 250,000 clones, 60% of them present only once. Sample: CD4+ T cells sorted from blood, taken at approximately week 52, from a patient treated with tofacitinib. These receptors all stem from a human donor with alopecia areata.

The CDR3 region is CASSLVFMPETQYF. CDR3 bases: TGTGCCAGCAGCTTGGTATTCATGCCGGAGACCCAGTACTTC. This sequence joins TRBV5-6 and TRBJ2-5; unclear D gene. CDR3 length equals 14 residues. The germline V gene encodes CDR1 SGHDT and CDR2 YYEEEE. Deletions cut 0 bases from V and 5 bases from J, with 11 bases between.

This clone was seen a few times. The chain recombines TRBV11-2 with TRBJ2-1; D remains unclear. CDR3 length: 16 residues. V was trimmed by 5 bases and J by 8 bases, leaving 22 bases between them. The germline CDR1 and CDR2 sequences are SGHAT and FQNNGV. The CDR3 nucleotides read TGTGCCAGCAGCCCCCGTTTGACTCTCCGTGTCGATGAGCAGTTCTTC. Its translation: CASSPRLTLRVDEQFF. The full variable domain, completed using reference TRBV11-2 and TRBJ2-1, is EAGVAQSPRYKIIEKRQSVAFWCNPISGHATLYWYQQILGQGPKLLIQFQNNGVVDDSQLPKDRFSAERLKGVDSTLKIQPAKLEDSAVYLCASSPRLTLRVDEQFFGPGTRLTVL.

This rearrangement joins TRBV6-5 to TRBJ2-7, with D tentatively TRBD2 (5 bases). CDR3 length equals 14 residues. Germline CDR1 MNHEY, CDR2 SVGAGI. V was pared by 2 bases and J by 2 bases, with 10 bases between. The CDR3 region is CASSYERTTYEQYF. The CDR3 region has the DNA TGTGCCAGCAGTTACGAGCGGACCACCTACGAGCAGTACTTC.

This clone occurred a few times. The chain joins TRBV5-1 to TRBJ1-2; perhaps TRBD1 as D (5 bases). The CDR3 length is 14 residues. V dropped 0 bases and J dropped 1 base, with 7 bases sitting between them. Germline CDR1 reads SGHRS; CDR2 reads YFSETQ. The CDR3 loop is CASSLEGVNYGYTF. Here the CDR3 DNA reads TGCGCCAGCAGCTTGGAAGGGGTTAACTATGGCTACACCTTC.

The chain couples TRBV4-2 to TRBJ1-5; D perhaps matches TRBD1 (5 bases). Germline CDR1 and CDR2: LGHNA and YNFKEQ. Trimming removed 6 bases at V and 4 bases at J, with 16 bases between. This CDR3 is built from 15 residues. CDR3 sequence reads: CASRPTGTGNQPQHF. CDR3 nucleotides: TGTGCCAGCAGACCCACCGGGACGGGGAATCAGCCCCAGCATTTT.

This chain uses TRBV2 with TRBJ1-1, with D perhaps matching TRBD1 (5 bases). The V and J ends lost 6 bases and 1 base respectively, with 15 bases between them. This CDR3 contains 15 residues. Germline CDR1 SNHLY, CDR2 FYNNEI. CDR3 residues: CASRPRDAKNTEAFF. The CDR3 DNA follows: TGTGCCAGCAGGCCCCGGGACGCGAAGAACACTGAAGCTTTCTTT.

This clone was observed a few times. V gene TRBV29-1 combines with J gene TRBJ2-1; possibly TRBD1 for D (5 bases). V lost 6 bases and J 3 bases, leaving 15 bases between the germline ends. There are 14 residues in the CDR3. From germline, CDR1 is SQVTM and CDR2 ANQGSEA. CDR3 region: CSVVSQAFYNEQFF. DNA of the CDR3: TGCAGCGTCGTCTCACAGGCCTTCTACAATGAGCAGTTCTTC.

V is TRBV15 and J is TRBJ2-7; D may be TRBD1 (5 bases). From germline, CDR1 is LNHNV and CDR2 YYDKDF (reference sequence). The CDR3 spans 18 residues. Between the trimmed V and J ends, which lost 0 bases and 2 bases, there was a span of 20 bases. CDR3 loop: CATSRDDLARAPTYEQYF. In DNA form, the CDR3 reads TGTGCCACCAGCAGAGATGATCTCGCCAGGGCCCCCACCTACGAGCAGTACTTC. Using reference TRBV15 and TRBJ2-7 for the parts outside the CDR3, the full variable domain is DAMVIQNPRYQVTQFGKPVTLSCSQTLNHNVMYWYQQKSSQAPKLLFHYYDKDFNNEADTPDNFQSRRPNTSFCFLDIRSPGLGDTAMYLCATSRDDLARAPTYEQYFGPGTRLTVT.

In this sample, this clone turned up a few times. In the same sample, other DNA sequences code for this CDR3. J is TRBJ2-3 and V is TRBV29-1, with D unresolved. The V and J ends lost 4 bases and 1 base respectively, with 6 bases between them. This CDR3 is built from 12 residues. Germline V gene data show CDR1 as SQVTM and CDR2 as ANQGSEA. The CDR3 here is CSVGEGTDTQYF. The CDR3 region has the DNA TGCAGCGTTGGGGAAGGCACAGATACGCAGTATTTT.

J is TRBJ1-4 and V is TRBV5-1; D is unresolved. The germline V gene has CDR1 SGHRS and CDR2 YFSETQ. The CDR3 has 14 residues. Deletions cut 1 base from V and 3 bases from J, with 7 bases between. In DNA, the CDR3 is TGCGCCAGCAGCTTGACGACGGCTAATGAAAAACTGTTTTTT. Its translation is CASSLTTANEKLFF.

This chain connects TRBV15 to TRBJ1-6, with 8 bases identical to TRBD1. CDR1 is LNHNV, CDR2 YYDKDF, per germline (reference sequence). V shed 3 bases and J 7 bases; nucleotides not matched to a gene: 5. The CDR3 is 15 amino acids. The CDR3 sequence: CATSSWTGLNSPLHF. The CDR3 region has the DNA TGTGCCACCAGCAGTTGGACAGGGCTGAATTCACCCCTCCACTTT.

The chain links TRBV30 to TRBJ2-5; maybe TRBD1 (7 bases). Germline V gene sequence: CDR1 GTSNPN, CDR2 SVGIG (reference sequence). With 8 bases removed from V and 7 bases from J, the gap between germline ends came to 23 bases. The length of the CDR3 is 14 residues. The CDR3 sequence: CATTWDSYGGTQYF. The CDR3 DNA is TGTGCCACGACCTGGGACAGCTACGGGGGGACCCAGTACTTC.

This clone has more than one count but fewer than ten. V is TRBV29-1 and J is TRBJ2-3; possible D gene TRBD1, 6 bases. Germline V gene data show CDR1 as SQVTM and CDR2 as ANQGSEA. The CDR3 length is 14 residues. The ends were cut back, 4 bases at V and 5 bases at J, with 16 bases in the middle. The CDR3 nucleotides read TGCAGCGTTGCAACAGGGAATTCAGGAGATACGCAGTATTTT. Translation: CSVATGNSGDTQYF.

The rearrangement uses TRBV5-1 and TRBJ2-5; 7 bases are a match to TRBD2. CDR1 and CDR2 from the germline V gene are SGHRS and YFSETQ. This CDR3 has 16 residues. V shed 7 bases and J 1 base; nucleotides not matched to a gene: 13. The CDR3 DNA follows: TGCGCCAGCCGCTACTGGGAAGCGGGGATCCAAGAGACCCAGTACTTC. Its translation: CASRYWEAGIQETQYF.

CDR3 protein: CASTSHYNEQFF. Written as DNA, the CDR3 is TGTGCCAGCACCTCGCATTACAATGAGCAGTTCTTC. This chain joins TRBV2 and TRBJ2-1; D not certain. The length of the CDR3 is 12 residues. V lost 7 bases and J 4 bases, leaving 8 bases between the germline ends. Germline V lookup: CDR1 SNHLY, CDR2 FYNNEI.

The chain links TRBV6-6 to TRBJ2-7, with D uncertain. The CDR3 loop spans 13 amino acids. Germline CDR1 is MNHNY and CDR2 is SVGAGI (reference sequence). Trimming removed 4 bases at V and 3 bases at J, with 10 bases between. CDR3 DNA: TGTGCCAGCAGTTTGGATACCATCTACGAGCAGTACTTC. Translated, it gives CASSLDTIYEQYF.

The chain links TRBV7-6 to TRBJ2-7; TRBD1 is a possible D gene (6 bases). This CDR3 spans 12 amino acids. V was trimmed by 5 bases and J by 5 bases, leaving 10 bases between them. The germline V gene has CDR1 SGHVS and CDR2 FNYEAQ. The CDR3 sequence: CASSPRGNEQYF. In nucleotides, the CDR3 is TGTGCCAGCAGCCCAAGGGGGAACGAGCAGTACTTC.

The chain joins TRBV2 to TRBJ1-5; no definite D call. V was clipped by 4 bases and J by 0 bases, with 10 bases between them. The germline gives CDR1 SNHLY, CDR2 FYNNEI. The CDR3 length is 15 residues. The CDR3 DNA is TGTGCCAGCAGTGGCGGGGTCTATAGCAATCAGCCCCAGCATTTT. Translation: CASSGGVYSNQPQHF.

The rearrangement links TRBV9 to TRBJ2-7; 13 bases line up with TRBD2. This CDR3 has 16 residues. J was trimmed by 7 bases and V by 4 bases; bases with no gene match: 11. Germline CDR1 is SGDLS and CDR2 is YYNGEE. The DNA for the CDR3 is TGTGCCAGCAGCCCCGGACTAGCGGGGGCTCCGCGAGAGCAGTACTTC. Translating gives CASSPGLAGAPREQYF.

The sample holds a few counts of this clone. V gene TRBV18 combines with J gene TRBJ2-1; no firm D call. This CDR3 spans 14 amino acids. Germline values: CDR1 KGHSH, CDR2 LQKENI. Trimming removed 3 bases at V and 4 bases at J, with 10 bases between. In DNA form, the CDR3 reads TGTGCCAGCTCACCGATGGCCGATTACAATGAGCAGTTCTTC. Amino acids: CASSPMADYNEQFF.

The chain employs TRBV2 and TRBJ2-1, with 7 positions matching TRBD1. The CDR3 totals 14 residues. The germline V gene encodes CDR1 SNHLY and CDR2 FYNNEI. V dropped 5 bases and J dropped 3; count of bases not matched to a gene: 4. The CDR3 loop reads CASSKGQVYNEQFF. CDR3 DNA: TGTGCCAGCAGTAAAGGACAGGTCTACAATGAGCAGTTCTTC.

The V gene is TRBV4-1, the J gene TRBJ2-5; D uncertain. Per the germline V gene, CDR1 is MGHRA and CDR2 is YSYEKL. There are 15 residues in the CDR3. V was shortened by 0 bases and J by 4 bases, with 12 bases between the two germline ends. The CDR3 sequence is CASSQEGDRRETQYF. CDR3 nucleotide sequence: TGCGCCAGCAGCCAAGAAGGAGATCGCAGAGAGACCCAGTACTTC.

This clone showed up just a few times. J is TRBJ2-1 and V is TRBV30, with D possibly TRBD1 on 5 matching bases. The CDR3 runs to 11 residues. Germline loops: CDR1 GTSNPN, CDR2 SVGIG (reference sequence). V was shortened by 5 bases and J by 6 bases, with 8 bases between the two germline ends. The CDR3 loop reads CAWLQVNEQFF. CDR3 DNA: TGTGCCTGGTTACAGGTCAATGAGCAGTTCTTC.

The chain employs TRBV14 and TRBJ2-4; 11 nucleotides align to TRBD2. Per the germline V gene, CDR1 is SGHDN and CDR2 is FVKESK. This CDR3 comprises 17 residues. The V segment lost 1 base and the J segment 0 bases; nucleotides outside the gene matches: 2. CDR3 nucleotides: TGTGCCAGCAGCCAAGCGGGACTAGCGGAAGCCAAAAACATTCAGTACTTC. Encoded protein: CASSQAGLAEAKNIQYF.

The chain carries TRBV27 and TRBJ2-3; D gene ambiguous. The CDR3 loop spans 14 amino acids. The germline V and J ends were trimmed by 6 bases and 1 base, with 11 bases remaining between them. CDR1 and CDR2 from the germline V gene are MNHEY and SMNVEV (reference sequence). The CDR3 DNA is TGTGCCAGCAGACCTATCTCGGGCACAGATACGCAGTATTTT. Amino acid sequence: CASRPISGTDTQYF.

The chain is built from TRBV12-5 and TRBJ2-4, with a tentative D call TRBD2 (5 bases). The CDR3 is 15 residues long. V was pared by 0 bases and J by 6 bases, with 12 bases between. Germline values: CDR1 LGHNT, CDR2 FRNRAP. CDR3 residues: CASGLVTPRGNIQYF. The CDR3 nucleotides read TGTGCTAGTGGTTTGGTAACTCCACGGGGAAACATTCAGTACTTC.

Regarding this clone: Other nucleotide sequences in the sample specify the same CDR3. The chain combines TRBV11-2 with TRBJ2-5; D gene unclear. Germline V gene sequence: CDR1 SGHAT, CDR2 FQNNGV. The V and J ends lost 9 bases and 5 bases respectively, with 4 bases between them. CDR3 length: 9 residues. The DNA of the CDR3 is TGTGCCAGTGGGGAGACCCAGTACTTC. This encodes CASGETQYF.